These T cell receptor beta chains were read from a single sample in a study of cytomegalovirus exposure and HLA in healthy donors. Sequencing used immunoSEQ multiplex PCR; TCRdb keeps in-frame clones, though not all of them. The sample has tens of thousands of clones; the top ten hold less than 15%. The sample consisted of PBMCs. The receptors shown here come from a woman in her twenties or thirties in good health and CMV-seropositive. Both conserved end residues are part of each CDR3. The D gene is left open where the match is weak.

d_call: .
j_call: TRBJ1-3
v_call: TRBV18
cdr3_aa: CASSPEHSGNTIYF
cdr3_nt: TGTGCCAGCTCACCGGAGCACTCTGGAAACACCATATATTTT

d_call: .
j_call: TRBJ2-2
v_call: TRBV7-3
cdr3_aa: CASSLRPGGGELFF
cdr3_nt: TGTGCCAGCAGCTTAAGACCCGGGGGCGGGGAGCTGTTTTTT

d_call: TRBD2
j_call: TRBJ2-3
v_call: TRBV4-1
cdr3_aa: CASSRRTSGGSTDTQYF
cdr3_nt: TGCGCCAGCAGCCGAAGGACTAGCGGGGGGAGCACAGATACGCAGTATTTT

d_call: .
j_call: TRBJ2-1
v_call: TRBV10-1
cdr3_aa: CATSLQGVEFF
cdr3_nt: TGCGCCACTTCGTTACAGGGTGTGGAGTTCTTC

d_call: .
j_call: TRBJ2-7
v_call: TRBV5-6
cdr3_aa: CASSLVSRGYEQYF
cdr3_nt: TGTGCCAGCAGCTTGGTCAGCCGCGGGTACGAGCAGTACTTC

d_call: TRBD1
j_call: TRBJ2-1
v_call: TRBV29-1
cdr3_aa: CSVEEGQGGNEQFF
cdr3_nt: TGCAGCGTTGAAGAAGGACAGGGTGGGAATGAGCAGTTCTTC

d_call: TRBD1
j_call: TRBJ2-1
v_call: TRBV5-1
cdr3_aa: CASSLVPGGNDNEQFF
cdr3_nt: TGCGCCAGCAGCTTGGTACCAGGGGGTAACGACAATGAGCAGTTCTTC

d_call: .
j_call: TRBJ1-6
v_call: TRBV6-4
cdr3_aa: CPGRPRKRTNYNSPLHF
cdr3_nt: TGCCCCGGTAGGCCCCGTAAGCGGACCAATTATAATTCACCCCTCCACTTT

d_call: TRBD2
j_call: TRBJ2-5
v_call: TRBV9
cdr3_aa: CASSATGTSGGIETQYF
cdr3_nt: TGTGCCAGCAGCGCAACGGGGACTAGCGGGGGGATTGAGACCCAGTACTTC

d_call: TRBD1
j_call: TRBJ1-5
v_call: TRBV27
cdr3_aa: CASSAGQVWNQPQHF
cdr3_nt: TGTGCCAGCAGTGCTGGACAGGTTTGGAATCAGCCCCAGCATTTT

d_call: TRBD2
j_call: TRBJ2-7
v_call: TRBV4-1
cdr3_aa: CASSQPKGLAGAYEQYF
cdr3_nt: TGCGCCAGCAGCCAACCCAAAGGACTAGCGGGAGCCTACGAGCAGTACTTC

d_call: .
j_call: TRBJ2-7
v_call: TRBV6-5
cdr3_aa: CASSYSRSYEQYF
cdr3_nt: TGTGCCAGCAGTTACTCGAGAAGTTACGAGCAGTACTTC

d_call: .
j_call: TRBJ2-7
v_call: TRBV11-3
cdr3_aa: CASSFPGTPNYEQYF
cdr3_nt: TGTGCCAGCAGCTTCCCCGGGACACCCAACTACGAGCAGTACTTC

d_call: .
j_call: TRBJ1-3
v_call: TRBV6-5
cdr3_aa: CASSLGRVVSGNTIYF
cdr3_nt: TGTGCCAGCAGTTTGGGCAGAGTCGTCTCTGGAAACACCATATATTTT

d_call: TRBD2
j_call: TRBJ2-1
v_call: TRBV29-1
cdr3_aa: CSVEYAGVATYNEQFF
cdr3_nt: TGCAGCGTTGAATATGCGGGGGTCGCTACCTACAATGAGCAGTTCTTC

d_call: .
j_call: TRBJ2-3
v_call: TRBV4-2
cdr3_aa: CASSQKKGNTDTQYF
cdr3_nt: TGTGCCAGCAGCCAGAAAAAGGGGAACACAGATACGCAGTATTTT

d_call: .
j_call: TRBJ2-7
v_call: TRBV9
cdr3_aa: CASSGAASEQYF
cdr3_nt: TGTGCCAGCAGCGGGGCCGCGAGCGAGCAGTACTTC

d_call: TRBD1
j_call: TRBJ1-4
v_call: TRBV9
cdr3_aa: CASSPRQGATNEKLFF
cdr3_nt: TGTGCCAGCAGCCCCCGACAGGGTGCAACTAATGAAAAACTGTTTTTT